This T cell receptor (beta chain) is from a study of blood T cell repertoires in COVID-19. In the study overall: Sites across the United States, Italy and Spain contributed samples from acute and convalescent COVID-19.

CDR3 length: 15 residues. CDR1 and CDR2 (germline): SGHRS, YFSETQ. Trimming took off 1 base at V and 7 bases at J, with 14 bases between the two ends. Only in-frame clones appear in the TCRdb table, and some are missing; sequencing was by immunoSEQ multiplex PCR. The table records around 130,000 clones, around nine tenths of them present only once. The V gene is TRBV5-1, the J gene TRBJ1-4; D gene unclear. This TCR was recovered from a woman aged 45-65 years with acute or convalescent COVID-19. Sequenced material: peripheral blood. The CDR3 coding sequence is TGCGCCAGCAGCTTGCACACCCAACGGGGTGAAAAACTGTTTTTT. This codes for CASSLHTQRGEKLFF.